This T cell receptor (beta chain) is from a study of CD8+ T cells in alopecia areata. Study background: Treatment of the treated patients consisted of oral tofacitinib, 5 to 10 mg twice daily. Study-level results: In lesional scalp, particularly from alopecia totalis/universalis, clonality was higher than in normal scalp.

A word on this clone: Its specificity is unknown.

The CDR3 contains 15 residues. CDR1 and CDR2 (germline): MGHRA, YSYEKL. V lost 0 bases to trimming and J lost 6 bases, with 12 bases between them. Sequencing templates came from extracted RNA that was reverse transcribed into cDNA. Assay used: immunoSEQ multiplex PCR; TCRdb lists only in-frame clones, some missing. The data contain almost 250,000 clones, 65% to 70% of them singletons. This receptor was identified in a human donor with alopecia areata. Sequenced material: CD4+ T cells sorted from blood, taken at week 0. V usage is TRBV4-1 and J usage is TRBJ2-1, with D maybe TRBD2 (6 bases). The CDR3 sequence: CASSQEPTRANEQFF. In nucleotides, the CDR3 is TGCGCCAGCAGCCAAGAGCCGACTAGAGCCAATGAGCAGTTCTTC.